This T cell receptor beta chain was obtained from a study of CD8+ T cells in alopecia areata. Regarding the study as a whole: Patients shared TCRs less clearly than mice did, possibly owing to HLA. One nonresponder leaves baseline CD8+ expansion's link to response uncertain.

It was cDNA, reverse transcribed from extracted RNA, that served as the sequencing template. The repertoire was sequenced with immunoSEQ multiplex PCR; TCRdb's copy has only in-frame clones and lacks some. The repertoire holds approximately 180,000 clones, about 55% seen once, with 10% to 14% in the top ten. On this clone itself: The antigen is undetermined.

This sample's treatment: oral pan-JAK inhibitor, 5-10 mg twice daily. This CDR3 has 14 residues. V dropped 4 bases and J dropped 5; count of bases not matched to a gene: 6. In germline, CDR1 is SGHNT, CDR2 YYREEE (reference sequence). This chain connects TRBV5-4 to TRBJ2-1, with TRBD1 matching over 7 bases. The origin of this receptor is a human donor with alopecia areata. The specimen comprised CD8+ T cells sorted from blood, sampled at week 24, from a patient treated with tofacitinib. The CDR3 spells CASSAPDRDNEQFF. The CDR3 coding sequence is TGTGCCAGCAGCGCGCCCGACAGGGACAATGAGCAGTTCTTC.